This passage covers 27 T cell receptor beta chains from one sample sequenced in a study of regulatory T cells in long-lasting Graves disease. Time point indicated: newly diagnosed GD, antithyroid drugs for less than 3 months. Construction of the TCR library relied on RNA isolated from PBMCs. Building the TCR beta libraries relied on iRepertoire HTBI primers, and CDR3 regions underwent Arm-PCR. TCRdb re-called the multiplex PCR reads through MiXCR, storing one row per CDR3 protein. The sample includes more than 400,000 distinct CDR3 sequences, 15% to 20% of them seen just once. The same sample was also studied in work on T cells in Graves' hyperthyroidism and ophthalmopathy.

The sequencing here drew on peripheral blood mononuclear cells (PBMCs), taken at new diagnosis, from a patient treated with antithyroid drugs. The receptors stem from a woman in her thirties with Graves disease.

The chain links TRBV14 to TRBJ1-4; no clear D gene. V was cut by 5 bases and J by 8 bases, with 15 bases left in between. The CDR3 is 14 residues long. Germline assignment: CDR1 SGHDN and CDR2 FVKESK. CDR3 sequence (DNA): TGTGCCAGCAGCGATACGTGGGCGGACGAAAAACTGTTTTTT. As protein: CASSDTWADEKLFF. Looking up the rest from reference TRBV14 and TRBJ1-4 gives the full variable domain: EAGVTQFPSHSVIEKGQTVTLRCDPISGHDNLYWYRRVMGKEIKFLLHFVKESKQDESGMPNNRFLAERTGGTYSTLKVQPAELEDSGVYFCASSDTWADEKLFFGSGTQLSVL.

This clonotype showed up just a few times. The chain combines TRBV29-1 with TRBJ2-7, with D perhaps TRBD2 (5 bases). There are 10 residues in the CDR3. Germline V gene data show CDR1 as SQVTM and CDR2 as ANQGSEA. V gave up 7 bases and J gave up 3 bases, with 7 bases separating them. The CDR3 DNA reads as TGCAGCGCGGGGAACTACGAGCAGTACTTC. It translates to CSAGNYEQYF.

In its sample, this clonotype was seen a few times. This sequence joins TRBV5-1 and TRBJ2-7; no clear D. Trimming took off 3 bases at V and 0 bases at J, with 10 bases between the two ends. The CDR3 consists of 14 residues. The germline CDR1 and CDR2 sequences are SGHRS and YFSETQ. The CDR3 here is CASSSSSGSYEQYF. DNA for the CDR3: TGCGCCAGCAGCTCCAGTTCCGGCTCCTACGAGCAGTACTTC.

The J gene is TRBJ2-7, the V gene TRBV10-3; TRBD1 aligns across 8 bases. Germline V gives CDR1 ENHRY, CDR2 SYGVKD. V lost 10 bases and J lost 0; bases outside the gene matches: 8. This CDR3 has 14 amino acids. The CDR3 nucleotides read TGTGCCACACACGAGACAGGGGTCTCCTACGAGCAGTACTTC. Its protein is CATHETGVSYEQYF.

This clonotype was counted between two and nine times. The missing conserved phenylalanine or tryptophan at the end of this CDR3 makes a read error likely. The chain is built from TRBV28 and TRBJ1-4; 8 bases are a match to TRBD1. Germline CDR1 and CDR2: MDHEN and SYDVKM. This CDR3 is built from 16 residues. Trimming at V came to 6 bases and at J to 4 bases, leaving 10 bases not matched to a gene. CDR3: CASSRWTGTDNEKLFL. CDR3 bases: TGTGCCAGCAGCAGATGGACAGGGACGGATAATGAAAAACTGTTTCTT.

This clonotype was seen ten or more times. This rearrangement joins TRBV5-1 to TRBJ1-3, with D possibly TRBD1 on 5 matching bases. The length of the CDR3 is 18 residues. The V and J ends lost 4 bases and 0 bases respectively, with 20 bases between them. The germline V gene has CDR1 SGHRS and CDR2 YFSETQ. The CDR3 coding sequence is TGCGCCAGCAGCGACCTGGGGGTGGCTTTACACTCTGGAAACACCATATATTTT. It encodes CASSDLGVALHSGNTIYF.

This clonotype was counted ten times or more. The chain combines TRBV6-2 or TRBV6-3 with TRBJ2-5; D uncertain. Germline CDR1 and CDR2: MNHEY and SVGEGT. This CDR3 spans 12 amino acids. Deletions cut 6 bases from V and 5 bases from J, with 10 bases between. CDR3 nucleotides: TGTGCCAGCAGATCGACGGGTGAGACCCAGTACTTC. Translated, it gives CASRSTGETQYF.

In its sample, this clonotype was seen once. One base away lies a much larger clone, so this may be a sequencing read error. The DNA for the CDR3 is TGTGCCAGCAGTTACTCGACTGGAACAAACACCGGGGAGCTGTTTTTT. Its protein product is CASSYSTGTNTGELFF. The chain carries TRBV6-5 and TRBJ2-2; the D is unclear. Germline assignment: CDR1 MNHEY and CDR2 SVGAGI. V lost 0 bases and J 2 bases, leaving 10 bases between the germline ends. The CDR3 spans 16 residues.

On this clonotype: A read error is possible here, since a much larger clone lies one base away. The chain is built from TRBV6-1 and TRBJ2-1; 8 bases match TRBD1. Germline CDR1 is MNHNS and CDR2 is SASEGT. V gave up 11 bases and J gave up 10 bases; unmatched junction bases: 13. The CDR3 loop spans 13 amino acids. DNA for the CDR3: TGTGCCGTCGGACAGGGAAGGTTCTACGAGCAGTTCTTC. Protein product: CAVGQGRFYEQFF.

V is TRBV27 and J is TRBJ2-5; the D gene is possibly TRBD1 (6 bases). CDR3 length equals 12 residues. Between the trimmed V and J ends, which lost 9 bases and 3 bases, there was a span of 11 bases. CDR1 MNHEY and CDR2 SMNVEV come from the germline V gene (reference sequence). The CDR3 loop is CASWTDEETQYF. The DNA of the CDR3 is TGTGCCAGTTGGACAGACGAAGAGACCCAGTACTTC.

This clonotype was picked up many times. The chain uses TRBV3-1 and TRBJ1-1; D may be TRBD1 (6 bases). V lost 4 bases and J 11 bases, leaving 17 bases between the germline ends. CDR1 is LGHDT, CDR2 YNNKEL, per germline (reference sequence). The CDR3 is 13 residues long. The CDR3 coding sequence is TGTGCCAGCAGCCTGGATTGGGGGGGCTGGGCTTTCTTT. Translation: CASSLDWGGWAFF. The full variable domain, in which reference TRBV3-1 and TRBJ1-1 provide the parts outside the CDR3, is DTAVSQTPKYLVTQMGNDKSIKCEQNLGHDTMYWYKQDSKKFLKIMFSYNNKELIINETVPNRFSPKSPDKAHLNLHINSLELGDSAVYFCASSLDWGGWAFFGQGTRLTVV.

This clonotype was recorded a few times. V is TRBV14 and J is TRBJ2-7; no reliable D call. V was trimmed by 3 bases and J by 3 bases, leaving 9 bases between them. Germline V gene sequence: CDR1 SGHDN, CDR2 FVKESK. The CDR3 is made up of 13 amino acids. CDR3 residues: CASSHNNYYEQYF. The CDR3 nucleotides are TGTGCCAGCAGCCACAATAACTACTACGAGCAGTACTTC.

This clonotype was counted ten times or more. The chain employs TRBV5-1 and TRBJ1-2; no clear D. The germline V gene has CDR1 SGHRS and CDR2 YFSETQ. V shed 7 bases and J shed 3 bases, with 10 bases lying between them. CDR3 length: 12 amino acids. The CDR3 bases are TGCGCCAGCTTCGGGGAGGACTATGGCTACACCTTC. This gives the protein CASFGEDYGYTF. Full variable domain (missing parts from reference TRBV5-1 and TRBJ1-2): KAGVTQTPRYLIKTRGQQVTLSCSPISGHRSVSWYQQTPGQGLQFLFEYFSETQRNKGNFPGRFSGRQFSNSRSEMNVSTLELGDSALYLCASFGEDYGYTFGSGTRLTVV.

In its sample, this clonotype was seen many times. This chain connects TRBV2 to TRBJ2-7; TRBD1 matches at 7 bases. Germline CDR1 SNHLY, CDR2 FYNNEI. The ends lost 6 bases at V and 4 bases at J; junction bases unmatched: 6. The CDR3 extends over 13 amino acids. Written as DNA, the CDR3 is TGTGCCAGCAGGGGACAGAAGGGTTACGAGCAGTACTTC. The encoded protein is CASRGQKGYEQYF.

There are a few counts of this clonotype. J is TRBJ2-1 and V is TRBV12-3 or TRBV12-4; TRBD2 aligns across 13 bases. The CDR3 runs to 16 residues. The J segment lost 5 bases and the V segment lost 7 bases, leaving 8 bases of the junction unmatched. The CDR3 protein is CASIQQTSGGNNEQFF. The DNA of the CDR3 is TGTGCCAGCATCCAACAGACTAGCGGGGGGAACAATGAGCAGTTCTTC.

There are many counts of this clonotype. The gene calls are TRBV6-1 and TRBJ1-5, with D perhaps TRBD1 (6 bases). Per the germline V gene, CDR1 is MNHNS and CDR2 is SASEGT. The V gene lost 6 bases and the J gene lost 1 base, with 16 bases spanning the gap. This CDR3 region has 16 residues. In DNA form, the CDR3 reads TGTGCCAGCAGGAGCCCCAGGGGAGGCAGCAATCAGCCCCAGCATTTT. This encodes CASRSPRGGSNQPQHF.

The gene calls are TRBV10-3 and TRBJ2-2, with 8 bases matching TRBD1. V trimming: 8 bases; J trimming: 1 base; junction bases outside the gene matches: 3. CDR3 length: 14 amino acids. CDR1 is ENHRY, CDR2 SYGVKD, per germline. The CDR3 DNA sequence: TGTGCCATCGGAGGGACAGGGAACACCGGGGAGCTGTTTTTT. Protein sequence: CAIGGTGNTGELFF.

About this clonotype itself: A read error is possible here, since a much larger clone lies one base away. The CDR3 sequence: CASSTTRNTEALF. In DNA form, the CDR3 reads TGTGCCAGCAGTACCACTCGGAACACTGAAGCTCTCTTT. The chain links TRBV6-1 to TRBJ1-1, with D uncertain. There are 13 residues in the CDR3. Per the germline V gene, CDR1 is MNHNS and CDR2 is SASEGT.

Turning to this clonotype: This may come from a read error, since a much larger clone is one base off. The rearrangement joins TRBV5-1 to TRBJ1-2; D possibly corresponds to TRBD1 (5 bases). V lost 1 base and J lost 6, with 10 bases in between. The CDR3 spans 13 residues. Germline-derived CDR1 and CDR2 are SGHRS and YFSETQ. CDR3 bases: TGCGCCAGCAGCTTGACCCCACAGGATGGCTACACCTTC. This translates into CASSLTPQDGYTF. The variable domain in full, with the rest retrieved from reference TRBV5-1 and TRBJ1-2, is KAGVTQTPRYLIKTRGQQVTLSCSPISGHRSVSWYQQTPGQGLQFLFEYFSETQRNKGNFPGRFSGRQFSNSRSEMNVSTLELGDSALYLCASSLTPQDGYTFGSGTRLTVV.

This clonotype was detected ten times or more. The chain employs TRBV12-3 or TRBV12-4 and TRBJ2-3; D might be TRBD1 (5 bases). The CDR3 totals 17 residues. V was shortened by 6 bases and J by 4 bases, with 23 bases between the two germline ends. For the CDR3, the DNA is TGTGCCAGCAGCCCCCAGCAGTCAGGGTGGGTCCCAGATACGCAGTATTTT. Translation: CASSPQQSGWVPDTQYF.

CDR3 nucleotide sequence: TGCAGTGGGGAGGGCTCCTACAATGAGCAGTTCTTC. As protein: CSGEGSYNEQFF. V gene TRBV20-1 combines with J gene TRBJ2-1; TRBD2 matches at 7 bases. This CDR3 comprises 12 residues. In germline, CDR1 is DFQATT, CDR2 SNEGSKA (reference sequence). The V and J ends lost 7 bases and 0 bases, in that order; junction bases with no gene match: 0.

This clonotype was seen just once. This may stem from a read error, because a much larger clone lies one nucleotide away. The chain recombines TRBV6-2 or TRBV6-3 with TRBJ2-7; D uncertain. CDR1 and CDR2 (germline): MNHEY, SVGEGT. The CDR3 runs to 13 residues. The CDR3 loop reads CDSSYSPLVEQYF. CDR3 in DNA: TGTGACAGCAGTTACTCCCCCCTCGTGGAGCAGTACTTC.

This clonotype was counted many times. The rearrangement joins TRBV28 to TRBJ2-1; the D gene is possibly TRBD2 (5 bases). V was clipped by 2 bases and J by 11 bases, with 13 bases between them. Germline CDR1 MDHEN, CDR2 SYDVKM. The CDR3 loop spans 13 amino acids. The CDR3 spells CASSLVLASKQFF. The CDR3 region has the DNA TGTGCCAGCAGTTTAGTCTTGGCTAGCAAGCAGTTCTTC.

The sample holds many counts of this clonotype. V is TRBV7-9 and J is TRBJ2-1, with D possibly matching TRBD2 (5 bases). The V gene's germline CDR1 is SEHNR and CDR2 FQNEAQ (reference sequence). V lost 0 bases, J lost 4 bases, and 10 bases lay in between. This CDR3 comprises 15 residues. The CDR3 nucleotides read TGTGCCAGCAGCTTAGCGGGGAGACCTTACAATGAGCAGTTCTTC. Translation gives CASSLAGRPYNEQFF.

This clonotype was seen many times. The chain has TRBV28 and TRBJ2-7; 7 nucleotides agree with TRBD1. This CDR3 region has 12 residues. J lost 6 bases, V lost 6 bases, and 5 bases had no gene match. The germline V gene encodes CDR1 MDHEN and CDR2 SYDVKM. CDR3: CASSLGQAEQYF. CDR3 in DNA: TGTGCCAGCAGCCTCGGACAGGCCGAGCAGTACTTC.

There are many counts of this clonotype. This chain joins TRBV4-1 and TRBJ1-5; D gene unclear. Germline V lookup: CDR1 MGHRA, CDR2 YSYEKL. There are 16 residues in the CDR3. The ends were cut back, 0 bases at V and 5 bases at J, with 14 bases in the middle. The CDR3 DNA follows: TGCGCCAGCAGCCAAGAGCGGCAGGCCCCAGATCAGCCCCAGCATTTT. Translated, it gives CASSQERQAPDQPQHF.

This clonotype was detected ten times or more. CDR3 in amino acids: CAIRDSQETQYF. CDR3 DNA: TGTGCCATCAGGGATTCCCAAGAGACCCAGTACTTC. This chain links TRBV10-3 with TRBJ2-5; D is unclear. Germline V lookup: CDR1 ENHRY, CDR2 SYGVKD. Trimming stripped 6 bases from V and 1 base from J, with 6 bases between. The CDR3 runs to 12 residues.